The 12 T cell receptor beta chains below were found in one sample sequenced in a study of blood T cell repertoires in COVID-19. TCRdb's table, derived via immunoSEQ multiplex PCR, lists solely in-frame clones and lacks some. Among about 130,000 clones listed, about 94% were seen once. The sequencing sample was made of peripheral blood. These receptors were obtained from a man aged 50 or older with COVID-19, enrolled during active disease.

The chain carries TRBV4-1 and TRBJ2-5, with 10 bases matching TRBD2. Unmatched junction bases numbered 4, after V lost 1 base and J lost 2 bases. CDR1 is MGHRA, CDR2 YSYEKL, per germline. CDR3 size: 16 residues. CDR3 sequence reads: CASSQASGGFQETQYF. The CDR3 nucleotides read TGCGCCAGCAGCCAAGCTAGCGGGGGATTTCAAGAGACCCAGTACTTC.

CDR3 nucleotide sequence: TGTGCCAGCAGCCAGGGTGGTGGGACCCAGTACTTC. Amino acid sequence: CASSQGGGTQYF. This chain connects TRBV12-3 or TRBV12-4 to TRBJ2-5; possible D gene TRBD1, 5 bases. The V end lost 6 bases, the J end lost 7 bases, and 12 bases lay between the germline ends. This CDR3 spans 12 amino acids.

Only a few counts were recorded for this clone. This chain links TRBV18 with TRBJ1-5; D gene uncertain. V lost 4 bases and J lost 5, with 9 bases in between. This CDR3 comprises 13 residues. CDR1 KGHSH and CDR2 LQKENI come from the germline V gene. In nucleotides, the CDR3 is TGTGCCAGCTCACTTTTAAGCGATCAGCCCCAGCATTTT. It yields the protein CASSLLSDQPQHF.

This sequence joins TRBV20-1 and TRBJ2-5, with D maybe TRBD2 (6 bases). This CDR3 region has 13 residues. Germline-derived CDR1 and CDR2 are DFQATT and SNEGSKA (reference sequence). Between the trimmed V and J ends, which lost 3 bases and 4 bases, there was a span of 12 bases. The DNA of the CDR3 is TGCAGTGCTAGTCCATCCGGGGGAGAGACCCAGTACTTC. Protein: CSASPSGGETQYF.

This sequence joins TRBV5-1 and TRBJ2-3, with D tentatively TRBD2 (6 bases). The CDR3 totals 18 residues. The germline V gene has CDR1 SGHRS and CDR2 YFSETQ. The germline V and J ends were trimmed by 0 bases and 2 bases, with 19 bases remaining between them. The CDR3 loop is CASSLAQRERFITDTQYF. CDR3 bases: TGCGCCAGCAGCTTGGCCCAACGGGAGAGGTTCATCACAGATACGCAGTATTTT.

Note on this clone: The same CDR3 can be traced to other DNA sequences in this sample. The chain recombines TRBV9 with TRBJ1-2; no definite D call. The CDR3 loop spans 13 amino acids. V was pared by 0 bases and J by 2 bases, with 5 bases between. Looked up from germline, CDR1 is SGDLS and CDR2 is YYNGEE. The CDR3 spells CASSVDRNYGYTF. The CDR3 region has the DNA TGTGCCAGCAGCGTAGATAGAAACTATGGCTACACCTTC.

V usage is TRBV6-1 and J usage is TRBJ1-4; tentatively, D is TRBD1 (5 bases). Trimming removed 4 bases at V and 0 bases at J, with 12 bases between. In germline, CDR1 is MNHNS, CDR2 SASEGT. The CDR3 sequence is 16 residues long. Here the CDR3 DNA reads TGTGCCAGCAGTGGCCAGGGATTTGCAACTAATGAAAAACTGTTTTTT. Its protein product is CASSGQGFATNEKLFF.

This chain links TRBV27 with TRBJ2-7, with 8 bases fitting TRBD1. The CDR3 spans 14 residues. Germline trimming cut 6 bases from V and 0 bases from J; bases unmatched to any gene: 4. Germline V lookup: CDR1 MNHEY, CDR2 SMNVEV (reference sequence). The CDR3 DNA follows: TGTGCCAGCAGACGGACAGGGTTCTCCTACGAGCAGTACGTC. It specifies CASRRTGFSYEQYV.

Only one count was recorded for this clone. This CDR3 is CASSTDRMNSPLHF. CDR3 bases: TGTGCCAGCTCGACGGACAGGATGAATTCACCCCTCCACTTT. The chain is built from TRBV18 and TRBJ1-6; 7 nucleotides line up with TRBD1. Germline trimming cut 6 bases from V and 7 bases from J; bases unmatched to any gene: 6. Germline V gene sequence: CDR1 KGHSH, CDR2 LQKENI. CDR3 length: 14 amino acids.

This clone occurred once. The CDR3 region has the DNA TGTGCCAGCAGTTTAGGTCGGGGGTCGAACTATGGCTACACCTTC. Amino acid sequence: CASSLGRGSNYGYTF. This sequence joins TRBV27 and TRBJ1-2; weak D call: TRBD1 (5 bases). The CDR3 extends over 15 amino acids. Germline V gene lookup returns CDR1 MNHEY and CDR2 SMNVEV (reference sequence). Trimming took off 2 bases at V and 2 bases at J, with 12 bases between the two ends.

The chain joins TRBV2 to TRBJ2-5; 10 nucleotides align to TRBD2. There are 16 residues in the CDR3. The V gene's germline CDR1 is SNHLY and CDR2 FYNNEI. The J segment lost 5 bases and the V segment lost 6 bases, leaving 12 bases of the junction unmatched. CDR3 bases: TGTGCCAGCAGACCCATCGGGGTAGCGGGAGGTGAGACCCAGTACTTC. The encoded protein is CASRPIGVAGGETQYF.

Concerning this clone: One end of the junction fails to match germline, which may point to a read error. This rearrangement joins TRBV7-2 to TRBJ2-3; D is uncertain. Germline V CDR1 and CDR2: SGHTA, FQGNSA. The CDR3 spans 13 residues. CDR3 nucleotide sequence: TGTGCCAGCAGCTTAATAGACTCCTCGATCCCCTCTTTT. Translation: CASSLIDSSIPSF.